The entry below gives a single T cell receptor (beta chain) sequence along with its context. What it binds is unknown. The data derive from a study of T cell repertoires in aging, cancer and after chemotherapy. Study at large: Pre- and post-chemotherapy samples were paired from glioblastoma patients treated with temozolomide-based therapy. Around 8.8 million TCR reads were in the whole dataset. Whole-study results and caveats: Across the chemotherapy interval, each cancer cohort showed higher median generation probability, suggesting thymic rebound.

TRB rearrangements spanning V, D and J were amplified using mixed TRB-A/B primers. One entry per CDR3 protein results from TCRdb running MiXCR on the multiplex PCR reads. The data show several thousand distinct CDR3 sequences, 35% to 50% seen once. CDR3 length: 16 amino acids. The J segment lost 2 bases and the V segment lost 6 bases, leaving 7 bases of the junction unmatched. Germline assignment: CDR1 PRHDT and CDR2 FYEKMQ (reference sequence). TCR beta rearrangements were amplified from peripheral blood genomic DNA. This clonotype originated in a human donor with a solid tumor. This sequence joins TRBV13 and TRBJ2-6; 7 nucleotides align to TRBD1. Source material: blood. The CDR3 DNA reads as TGTGCCAGCAGTGTCGGGACAGACACTGGGGCCAACGTCCTGACTTTC. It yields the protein CASSVGTDTGANVLTF.